Following are 14 T cell receptor beta chains from one sample sequenced in a study of CD4+ T cells in melanoma. Produced via immunoSEQ multiplex PCR; TCRdb's table is partial and in-frame only. The sample carries roughly 12,000 clones, roughly three quarters recorded once. Sequenced: cells from a culture (not recorded whether cultured in vitro). The receptors shown here come from a human donor with melanoma.

V gene TRBV5-3 combines with J gene TRBJ1-4; D is undetermined. TRBV5-3 is an ORF, with its function uncertain. Between the trimmed V and J ends, which lost 1 base and 10 bases, there was a span of 14 bases. This CDR3 is 14 amino acids long. CDR3 region: CARSLPTVRGKLFF. In DNA form, the CDR3 reads TGTGCCAGAAGCTTGCCTACCGTAAGAGGAAAACTGTTTTTT.

This clone was detected once. The rearrangement links TRBV4-2 to TRBJ2-3; no definite D call. CDR1 and CDR2 from the germline V gene are LGHNA and YNFKEQ. CDR3 length: 13 amino acids. Trimming pared 4 bases from V and 4 bases from J, leaving 9 bases between. The CDR3 is CASSRTSPDTQYF. The CDR3 coding sequence is TGTGCCAGCAGCCGCACTTCACCAGATACGCAGTATTTT.

The chain has TRBV6-1 and TRBJ2-1; tentative D call: TRBD2 (5 bases). V was trimmed by 6 bases and J by 10 bases, leaving 16 bases between them. The CDR3 has 13 amino acids. Per the germline V gene, CDR1 is MNHNS and CDR2 is SASEGT. The CDR3 DNA reads as TGTGCCAGCAGGGGGAGAAGTTTATTCGAGCAGTTCTTC. Protein: CASRGRSLFEQFF.

This chain connects TRBV5-1 to TRBJ1-2; no firm D call. Germline CDR1 reads SGHRS; CDR2 reads YFSETQ. V was clipped by 0 bases and J by 8 bases, with 11 bases between them. This CDR3 is built from 13 residues. In DNA, the CDR3 is TGCGCCAGCAGCTTGGCCAGCCGAGACGGCTACACCTTC. It codes for CASSLASRDGYTF.

This chain uses TRBV30 with TRBJ1-5; D perhaps matches TRBD1 (5 bases). This CDR3 comprises 15 residues. V gave up 2 bases and J gave up 4 bases, with 15 bases separating them. Per germline, CDR1 GTSNPN and CDR2 SVGIG (reference sequence). Here the CDR3 DNA reads TGTGCCTGGAGTCCGCAGGGACGGCTTAATCAGCCCCAGCATTTT. Translated: CAWSPQGRLNQPQHF. The full variable domain, completed using reference TRBV30 and TRBJ1-5, is SQTIHQWPATLVQPVGSPLSLECTVEGTSNPNLYWYRQAAGRGLQLLFYSVGIGQISSEVPQNLSASRPQDRQFILSSKKLLLSDSGFYLCAWSPQGRLNQPQHFGDGTRLSIL.

This clone turned up a few times. The sample contains more than one DNA sequence encoding this CDR3. The gene calls are TRBV5-4 and TRBJ1-2, with D uncertain. This CDR3 has 14 residues. Germline assignment: CDR1 SGHNT and CDR2 YYREEE (reference sequence). V lost 5 bases, J lost 1 base, and 12 bases lay in between. The CDR3 is CASSLRGYNYGYTF. In DNA form, the CDR3 reads TGTGCCAGCAGTCTGAGAGGATATAACTATGGCTACACCTTC.

In nucleotides, the CDR3 is TGTGCCAGCAGCCCGAGGGGGGAAAGGGGAGAGACCCAGTACTTC. Its protein product is CASSPRGERGETQYF. The chain employs TRBV5-4 and TRBJ2-5; either TRBD1 or TRBD2 may supply D (6 bases each). This CDR3 has 15 amino acids. Trimming pared 4 bases from V and 4 bases from J, leaving 17 bases between. Germline V CDR1 and CDR2: SGHNT, YYREEE (reference sequence).

This clone appeared a few times. The chain has TRBV7-9 and TRBJ1-2; D remains unclear. Per the germline V gene, CDR1 is SEHNR and CDR2 is FQNEAQ (reference sequence). This CDR3 region has 13 residues. Trimming removed 1 base at V and 8 bases at J, with 11 bases between. CDR3 in amino acids: CASSLVRVGGYTF. CDR3 nucleotide sequence: TGTGCCAGCAGCTTAGTAAGGGTCGGGGGCTACACCTTC.

The rearrangement joins TRBV19 to TRBJ1-2; possibly TRBD1 for D (5 bases). The germline gives CDR1 LNHDA, CDR2 SQIVND (reference sequence). The CDR3 runs to 13 residues. With 7 bases removed from V and 1 base from J, the gap between germline ends came to 10 bases. The CDR3 nucleotides are TGTGCCAGTAAACGGGGGGATAACTATGGCTACACCTTC. Its translation is CASKRGDNYGYTF.

The V call is TRBV6-6, the J call TRBJ2-5; 7 nucleotides align to TRBD2. Germline CDR1 is MNHNY and CDR2 is SVGAGI (reference sequence). With 6 bases clipped from V and 1 base from J, the junction kept 8 bases outside the gene matches. This CDR3 comprises 15 residues. CDR3 in amino acids: CASSQKRGLQETQYF. The CDR3 bases are TGTGCCAGCAGCCAAAAGCGGGGCCTCCAAGAGACCCAGTACTTC.

In this sample, this clone turned up a few times. Other nucleotide sequences from this sample produce the same CDR3. The V gene is TRBV7-3, the J gene TRBJ1-1; TRBD1 is a possible D gene (5 bases). The germline gives CDR1 SGHTA, CDR2 FQGTGA. With 5 bases removed from V and 1 base from J, the gap between germline ends came to 8 bases. There are 13 residues in the CDR3. CDR3 sequence (DNA): TGTGCCAGCAGCCCGGGACGGAACACTGAAGCTTTCTTT. Protein: CASSPGRNTEAFF.

The chain is built from TRBV19 and TRBJ1-1, with D maybe TRBD1 (5 bases). The CDR3 length is 14 residues. The V and J ends lost 4 bases and 0 bases respectively, with 9 bases between them. The germline V gene encodes CDR1 LNHDA and CDR2 SQIVND (reference sequence). The CDR3 loop reads CASSSQGMNTEAFF. CDR3 sequence (DNA): TGTGCCAGTAGTAGTCAGGGTATGAACACTGAAGCTTTCTTT.

This rearrangement joins TRBV7-2 to TRBJ2-3; D gene ambiguous. The CDR3 consists of 12 residues. CDR1 is SGHTA, CDR2 FQGNSA, per germline. V shed 6 bases and J shed 6 bases, with 10 bases lying between them. Here the CDR3 DNA reads TGTGCCAGCAGTCTGAATCGGGATACGCAGTATTTT. Translation gives CASSLNRDTQYF.

A few counts support this clone. This sequence joins TRBV4-1 and TRBJ1-6, with D unresolved. Per germline, CDR1 MGHRA and CDR2 YSYEKL. Trimming took off 1 base at V and 7 bases at J, with 2 bases between the two ends. This CDR3 region has 12 residues. CDR3 in amino acids: CASSQVNSPLHF. CDR3 bases: TGCGCCAGCAGCCAAGTGAATTCACCCCTCCACTTT.